This record concerns one TCR beta chain sequence. This entry comes from a study of blood T cell repertoires in COVID-19. Germline V gives CDR1 SEHNR, CDR2 FQNEAQ (reference sequence). This CDR3 has 15 residues. The V end was cut by 5 bases, the J end by 3 bases, with 17 bases between. Sequencing was performed with immunoSEQ multiplex PCR; in TCRdb, only in-frame clones are kept and a portion is missing. There are some 120,000 clones in the sample; roughly nine tenths occur only once, and roughly 4.5% lies in the top ten. The J gene is TRBJ2-7, the V gene TRBV7-9; possibly TRBD2 for D (6 bases). The source material was peripheral blood. This TCR derives from a man aged 55-75 years with COVID-19, enrolled during active disease. Here the CDR3 reads CASSIPGVGFYEQYF. CDR3 sequence (DNA): TGTGCCAGCAGCATACCGGGGGTAGGGTTCTACGAGCAGTACTTC.